This T cell receptor beta chain was obtained from a study of shared clonotypes between healthy human individuals. The study enrolled healthy HIV-negative adults without recent acute infections or vaccinations as donors. Each unsorted sample relied on around 100 million PBMCs as its source of genomic DNA. The CDR3 loop spans 17 amino acids. Per germline, CDR1 SGHVS and CDR2 FQNEAQ. Trimming took 3 bases from V and 5 from J; bases not matched to a gene: 12. Sequencing was at deep level. The table came from immunoSEQ multiplex PCR; TCRdb's copy has only in-frame clones and leaves some out. The table includes fewer than 700,000 clones, just over 75% detected once.

Sequencing used PBMCs. The receptor comes from a woman aged 40 to 49 in good health. Some clones in this sample may be carry-over from other donors' samples. The V gene is TRBV7-8, the J gene TRBJ2-5, with TRBD2 matching over 10 bases. The CDR3 DNA reads TGTGCCAGCAGCTTTGGGGACCTAGCGGGAGCGGGGGAGACCCAGTACTTC. This codes for CASSFGDLAGAGETQYF.